These 7 T cell receptor beta chains came from one sample sequenced in a study of siplizumab effects on memory and regulatory T cells. The assay was immunoSEQ multiplex PCR, and TCRdb's table has in-frame clones only and misses some. The sample lists about 46,000 clones; 93% were seen once. The sequenced material came from CD8+ T cells sorted from blood. Every receptor here comes from a human donor in good health.

This chain uses TRBV10-1 with TRBJ2-3; D might be TRBD2 (6 bases). V shed 0 bases and J shed 6 bases, with 22 bases lying between them. This CDR3 is built from 18 residues. Germline CDR1 and CDR2: WNHNN and SYGVQD (reference sequence). The CDR3 reads CASSESGEDTGGMDTQYF. CDR3 sequence (DNA): TGCGCCAGCAGTGAGTCGGGGGAGGACACCGGGGGTATGGATACGCAGTATTTT.

The chain has TRBV29-1 and TRBJ2-7, with a possible D match to TRBD1 (6 bases). Trimming shortened V by 7 bases and J by 0 bases, and 16 bases separated the two germline ends. Germline V gene sequence: CDR1 SQVTM, CDR2 ANQGSEA. The CDR3 spans 14 residues. Here the CDR3 reads CSARGTASSYEQYF. CDR3 coding DNA: TGCAGCGCAAGGGGGACGGCTAGCTCCTACGAGCAGTACTTC.

This chain links TRBV7-9 with TRBJ2-1; the D is unclear. Trimming cost V 2 bases and J 6 bases, with 5 bases left between them. Germline V gene lookup returns CDR1 SEHNR and CDR2 FQNEAQ (reference sequence). The CDR3 has 12 residues. The CDR3 loop reads CASSLSGNEQFF. The CDR3 coding sequence is TGTGCCAGCAGCTTATCGGGCAATGAGCAGTTCTTC.

The chain has TRBV28 and TRBJ1-6; D remains ambiguous. The CDR3 totals 15 residues. V lost 7 bases to trimming and J lost 0 bases, with 10 bases between them. Germline-derived CDR1 and CDR2 are MDHEN and SYDVKM. Here the CDR3 DNA reads TGTGCCAGCAAAACAGTGGCCTCCTATAATTCACCCCTCCACTTT. Amino acid sequence: CASKTVASYNSPLHF. The whole variable domain, remainder taken from reference TRBV28 and TRBJ1-6, is DVKVTQSSRYLVKRTGEKVFLECVQDMDHENMFWYRQDPGLGLRLIYFSYDVKMKEKGDIPEGYSVSREKKERFSLILESASTNQTSMYLCASKTVASYNSPLHFGNGTRLTVT.

This chain uses TRBV5-1 with TRBJ2-7, with D perhaps given as TRBD1 or TRBD2 (5 bases each). Germline values: CDR1 SGHRS, CDR2 YFSETQ. The CDR3 length is 14 residues. V was trimmed by 2 bases and J by 0 bases, leaving 9 bases between them. This chain's CDR3 is CASSFGTSSYEQYF. The CDR3 region has the DNA TGCGCCAGCAGCTTCGGGACCTCCTCCTACGAGCAGTACTTC.

This rearrangement joins TRBV11-2 to TRBJ1-5, with a weak D call TRBD1 (5 bases). Trimming pared 5 bases from V and 3 bases from J, leaving 11 bases between. Germline CDR1 is SGHAT and CDR2 is FQNNGV. This CDR3 region has 14 residues. This CDR3 is CASSPGGTNQPQHF. The CDR3 nucleotides are TGTGCCAGCAGCCCCGGGGGTACCAATCAGCCCCAGCATTTT.

The J gene is TRBJ2-7, the V gene TRBV4-1, with D tentatively TRBD1 (6 bases). The CDR3 sequence is 14 residues long. CDR1 is MGHRA and CDR2 is YSYEKL in the germline V gene. Trimming shortened V by 6 bases and J by 5 bases, and 17 bases separated the two germline ends. The CDR3 sequence: CASRFRTDIDEQYF. CDR3 DNA sequence: TGCGCCAGCAGATTTCGGACAGATATCGACGAGCAGTACTTC.